Listed below are T cell receptor beta chains from one sample, sequenced in a study of monozygotic twins with inflammatory bowel disease. TCRdb re-called the 5' RACE reads; one entry per CDR3 protein, DNA not given. The listing records under 150,000 distinct CDR3 sequences. Material: blood. The receptor source for this set is a human donor with ulcerative colitis or Crohn's disease, or a healthy co-twin of an affected twin (not recorded which). Each CDR3 is given with its conserved first and last residue. Fields, in order: V gene, J gene, CDR3 protein.

v_call: TRBV14
j_call: TRBJ1-6
cdr3_aa: CASSQYLQGNSPLHF

v_call: TRBV27
j_call: TRBJ2-1
cdr3_aa: CASSTTLGGPYNEQFF

v_call: TRBV28
j_call: TRBJ2-7
cdr3_aa: CASSLRGPVVYEQYF

v_call: TRBV20-1
j_call: TRBJ2-7
cdr3_aa: CSASGQFGEQYF

v_call: TRBV19
j_call: TRBJ2-5
cdr3_aa: CASSMGQTRETQYF

v_call: TRBV30
j_call: TRBJ1-2
cdr3_aa: CAWSAYYGYTF

v_call: TRBV7-9
j_call: TRBJ1-5
cdr3_aa: CASSLAGGHNQPQHF

v_call: TRBV5-6
j_call: TRBJ1-1
cdr3_aa: CASSRSGTMNTEAFF

v_call: TRBV5-1
j_call: TRBJ1-1
cdr3_aa: CASSLGTLNTEAFF

v_call: TRBV7-7
j_call: TRBJ2-2
cdr3_aa: CASSHGTGGGELFF

v_call: TRBV7-9
j_call: TRBJ2-7
cdr3_aa: CASSLARSGSYEQYF

v_call: TRBV20-1
j_call: TRBJ2-7
cdr3_aa: CSARDSYSSYEQYF

v_call: TRBV7-2
j_call: TRBJ2-3
cdr3_aa: CASTRTGSSTDTQYF

v_call: TRBV20-1
j_call: TRBJ2-7
cdr3_aa: CSARPGTGVFYEQYF

v_call: TRBV5-5
j_call: TRBJ2-7
cdr3_aa: CASSAPDRASYEQYF

v_call: TRBV7-8
j_call: TRBJ2-2
cdr3_aa: CAGTDTGELFF

v_call: TRBV4-1
j_call: TRBJ2-7
cdr3_aa: CASSQDRAGNVEQYF

v_call: TRBV5-1
j_call: TRBJ2-7
cdr3_aa: CASSLVPQGTYEQYF

v_call: TRBV20-1
j_call: TRBJ2-7
cdr3_aa: CSARGTSGITEQYF

v_call: TRBV20-1
j_call: TRBJ2-7
cdr3_aa: CSALQGARYEQYF

v_call: TRBV6-5
j_call: TRBJ2-3
cdr3_aa: CASSYDRGSSDTQYF

v_call: TRBV5-1
j_call: TRBJ1-1
cdr3_aa: CASSAWRYTEAFF

v_call: TRBV15
j_call: TRBJ2-7
cdr3_aa: CATSPDILASYEQYF

v_call: TRBV20-1
j_call: TRBJ2-1
cdr3_aa: CSAGKSSGGVYDEQFF

v_call: TRBV7-2
j_call: TRBJ2-1
cdr3_aa: CASTRQHSSYNEQFF

v_call: TRBV7-2
j_call: TRBJ2-7
cdr3_aa: CASSYQGGPYEQYF

v_call: TRBV20-1
j_call: TRBJ1-5
cdr3_aa: CSGYRVRYQPQHF

v_call: TRBV4-2
j_call: TRBJ2-5
cdr3_aa: CASSPWTSRDNEEETQYF

v_call: TRBV5-1
j_call: TRBJ2-7
cdr3_aa: CASSPRDFFREQYF

v_call: TRBV5-1
j_call: TRBJ2-1
cdr3_aa: CASSLEVNEQFF

v_call: TRBV4-3
j_call: TRBJ1-1
cdr3_aa: CASSPRSATEAFF

v_call: TRBV2
j_call: TRBJ2-7
cdr3_aa: CASSGGPGYEQYF

v_call: TRBV4-1
j_call: TRBJ1-4
cdr3_aa: CASSQPRGAGTNEKLFF

v_call: TRBV28
j_call: TRBJ1-6
cdr3_aa: CASSSTGVYNSPLHF

v_call: TRBV9
j_call: TRBJ1-2
cdr3_aa: CASSVAGGHGYTF

v_call: TRBV7-9
j_call: TRBJ1-2
cdr3_aa: CASSLGRQGYGYTF